These 15 T cell receptor beta chains were all obtained from the same sample, sequenced in a study of siplizumab effects on memory and regulatory T cells. The repertoire was sequenced with immunoSEQ multiplex PCR; TCRdb's copy has only in-frame clones and lacks some. The table has over 60,000 clones, roughly nine tenths seen once; the top ten hold approximately 31%. The sequencing sample was made of CD8+ T cells sorted from blood. These receptors came from a human donor in good health.

This chain uses TRBV7-8 with TRBJ2-7; 8 bases are a match to TRBD1. Germline V CDR1 and CDR2: SGHVS, FQNEAQ. This CDR3 contains 15 residues. The V and J ends lost 3 bases and 2 bases, in that order; junction bases with no gene match: 6. This CDR3 is CASSFQGALAYEQYF. Here the CDR3 DNA reads TGTGCCAGCAGCTTCCAGGGGGCATTGGCCTACGAGCAGTACTTC.

The genes are TRBV11-3 and TRBJ2-5, with TRBD2 as a possible D gene (7 bases). The CDR3 spans 13 residues. From germline, CDR1 is SGHNT and CDR2 YENEEA. V dropped 8 bases and J dropped 4 bases, with 14 bases sitting between them. The CDR3 sequence: CASRGASGETQYF. The CDR3 DNA follows: TGTGCCAGCCGGGGGGCGTCAGGAGAGACCCAGTACTTC.

This clone was counted between two and nine times. The chain carries TRBV7-9 and TRBJ2-3; D possibly corresponds to TRBD2 (7 bases). The CDR3 length is 17 residues. V was clipped by 5 bases and J by 3 bases, with 21 bases between them. CDR1 and CDR2 from the germline V gene are SEHNR and FQNEAQ (reference sequence). In DNA, the CDR3 is TGTGCCAGCAGCACGCAAAGGGCGGGGGCCGCAACAGATACGCAGTATTTT. Encoded protein: CASSTQRAGAATDTQYF.

CDR3 region: CASSVAKNEETQYF. The CDR3 coding sequence is TGTGCCAGCAGCGTAGCCAAAAATGAGGAGACCCAGTACTTC. This rearrangement joins TRBV9 to TRBJ2-5; no firm D call. V was pared by 0 bases and J by 5 bases, with 11 bases between. The CDR3 extends over 14 amino acids. CDR1 is SGDLS, CDR2 YYNGEE, per germline.

This chain uses TRBV11-2 with TRBJ2-7; TRBD1 agrees at 9 bases. The V gene's germline CDR1 is SGHAT and CDR2 FQNNGV. The CDR3 consists of 13 residues. Unmatched junction bases numbered 5, after V lost 5 bases and J lost 6 bases. The CDR3 region has the DNA TGTGCCAGCAGCACTACAGGGGGCGGCGAGCAGTACTTC. This gives the protein CASSTTGGGEQYF.

The chain links TRBV5-5 to TRBJ2-1; 13 positions agree with TRBD2. CDR3 length equals 14 residues. The V and J ends lost 4 bases and 9 bases, in that order; junction bases with no gene match: 4. Germline-derived CDR1 and CDR2 are SGHKS and YYEKEE (reference sequence). DNA for the CDR3: TGTGCCAGCAGCCCAGGACTAGCGGGAGTTGAGCAGTTCTTC. It encodes CASSPGLAGVEQFF.

The chain joins TRBV7-8 to TRBJ2-7; TRBD2 matches 7 bases. Trimming removed 0 bases from V and 0 bases from J; junction bases left unmatched: 2. In germline, CDR1 is SGHVS, CDR2 FQNEAQ. The CDR3 sequence is 15 residues long. This chain's CDR3 is CASSLAAGSSYEQYF. The CDR3 DNA is TGTGCCAGCAGCTTAGCAGCGGGGAGCTCCTACGAGCAGTACTTC.

The chain uses TRBV11-2 and TRBJ2-5; no firm D call. The CDR3 spans 16 residues. The V end lost 1 base, the J end lost 0 bases, and 12 bases lay between the germline ends. The germline gives CDR1 SGHAT, CDR2 FQNNGV. CDR3: CASSLVGPGHQETQYF. CDR3 nucleotides: TGTGCCAGCAGCTTAGTAGGGCCAGGCCACCAAGAGACCCAGTACTTC.

V is TRBV9 and J is TRBJ2-3, with 8 bases fitting TRBD1. Germline V gene sequence: CDR1 SGDLS, CDR2 YYNGEE. The CDR3 contains 15 residues. V lost 1 base to trimming and J lost 5 bases; unmatched junction nucleotides: 6. CDR3 bases: TGTGCCAGCAGCGTACCTTCAGGGGGCGAAGATACGCAGTATTTT. This gives the protein CASSVPSGGEDTQYF.

Of note for this clone: The identical CDR3 is also encoded by other nucleotide sequences in the sample. The chain joins TRBV7-9 to TRBJ2-7, with a possible D match to TRBD2 (6 bases). Germline values: CDR1 SEHNR, CDR2 FQNEAQ (reference sequence). The V end lost 4 bases, the J end lost 2 bases, and 9 bases lay between the germline ends. The CDR3 runs to 13 residues. The CDR3 spells CASSSGLTYEQYF. The CDR3 region has the DNA TGTGCCAGCAGCTCGGGACTTACCTACGAGCAGTACTTC.

The chain employs TRBV30 and TRBJ1-2; D is uncertain. The V and J ends lost 0 bases and 8 bases respectively, with 16 bases between them. CDR1 is GTSNPN and CDR2 is SVGIG in the germline V gene (reference sequence). This CDR3 comprises 14 residues. CDR3 bases: TGTGCCTGGAGTGTACATGCTGGGTACGAGGGCTACACCTTC. It is translated as CAWSVHAGYEGYTF.

The J gene is TRBJ1-5, the V gene TRBV4-1; TRBD1 aligns across 8 bases. This CDR3 has 16 residues. Germline assignment: CDR1 MGHRA and CDR2 YSYEKL. V shed 0 bases and J 6 bases; nucleotides not matched to a gene: 7. CDR3 sequence (DNA): TGCGCCAGCAGCCAAGAGGCAGGGGGCTCGGGTCAGCCCCAGCATTTT. This gives the protein CASSQEAGGSGQPQHF.

This sequence joins TRBV11-2 and TRBJ2-7; D gene ambiguous. Per the germline V gene, CDR1 is SGHAT and CDR2 is FQNNGV. Trimming shortened V by 1 base and J by 2 bases, and 6 bases separated the two germline ends. The CDR3 runs 13 residues. The CDR3 region has the DNA TGTGCCAGCAGCTTAGGGGTAACCTACGAGCAGTACTTC. It specifies CASSLGVTYEQYF.

CDR3 sequence (DNA): TGTGCCAGCAGCAAATGGAGCGGGAATGGCCCTAAGGGGGCAGATAACGAGCAGTACTTC. Encoded protein: CASSKWSGNGPKGADNEQYF. The chain carries TRBV21-1 and TRBJ2-7. TRBV21-1 is labeled a pseudogene. The CDR3 extends over 20 amino acids.

The chain links TRBV27 to TRBJ2-1, with D hard to call. V dropped 3 bases and J dropped 7 bases, with 10 bases sitting between them. Germline V gene lookup returns CDR1 MNHEY and CDR2 SMNVEV (reference sequence). The CDR3 length is 13 residues. The CDR3 DNA sequence: TGTGCCAGCAGTTTCTATTTAGGAAATGAGCAGTTCTTC. Translation: CASSFYLGNEQFF.